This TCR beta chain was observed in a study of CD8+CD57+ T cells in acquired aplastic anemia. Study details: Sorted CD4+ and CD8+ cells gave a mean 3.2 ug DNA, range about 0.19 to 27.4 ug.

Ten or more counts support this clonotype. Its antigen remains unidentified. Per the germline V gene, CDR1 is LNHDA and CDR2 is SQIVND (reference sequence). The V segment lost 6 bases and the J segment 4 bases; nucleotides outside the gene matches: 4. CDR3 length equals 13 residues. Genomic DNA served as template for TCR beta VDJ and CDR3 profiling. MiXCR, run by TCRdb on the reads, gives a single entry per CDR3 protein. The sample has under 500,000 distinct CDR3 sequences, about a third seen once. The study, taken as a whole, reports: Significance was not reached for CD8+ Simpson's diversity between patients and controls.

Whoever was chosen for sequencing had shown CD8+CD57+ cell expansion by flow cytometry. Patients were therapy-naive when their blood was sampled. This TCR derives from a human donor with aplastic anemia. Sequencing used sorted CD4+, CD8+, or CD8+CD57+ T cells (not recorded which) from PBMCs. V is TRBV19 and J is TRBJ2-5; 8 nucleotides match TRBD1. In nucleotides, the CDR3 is TGTGCCAGTAGCGACAGGGGCCGAGAGACCCAGTACTTC. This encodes CASSDRGRETQYF.